A single sample gave rise to the 5 T cell receptor beta chains below, sequenced in a study of molecular identifiers for immune sequencing clone quantification. TCRdb recomputed calls from the PCR reads with MiXCR, one row per CDR3 protein. The sample carries over 300,000 distinct CDR3 sequences, 24% recorded once. Material for sequencing was naive CD8+ T cells from blood, with Jurkat cell RNA spiked in. Indicated subset: FACS-sorted CD8+CD4-CCR7+CD45RA+ naive T cells. The receptors were sampled from a human donor in good health. Some libraries in this study had Jurkat cell RNA spiked in.

This clonotype was counted ten times or more. The CDR3 protein is CASLGGALDTEAFF. In DNA form, the CDR3 reads TGTGCCTCCCTGGGGGGCGCTTTGGACACTGAAGCTTTCTTT. V gene TRBV30 combines with J gene TRBJ1-1, with D possibly TRBD1 on 6 matching bases. With 7 bases removed from V and 3 bases from J, the gap between germline ends came to 18 bases. Germline loops: CDR1 GTSNPN, CDR2 SVGIG (reference sequence). This CDR3 has 14 residues.

This clonotype was found many times. The chain links TRBV2 to TRBJ2-3; 8 nucleotides match TRBD1. After removal of 6 bases from V and 5 bases from J, the junction contained 4 bases not matched to a gene. The CDR3 is 13 amino acids. Per germline, CDR1 SNHLY and CDR2 FYNNEI. The CDR3 DNA reads as TGTGCCAGCAGCGGACAGGGATTAGATACGCAGTATTTT. It specifies CASSGQGLDTQYF.

Ten or more counts support this clonotype. The chain couples TRBV7-9 to TRBJ2-7, with D unclear. Germline values: CDR1 SEHNR, CDR2 FQNEAQ (reference sequence). The CDR3 covers 15 residues. Trimming removed 4 bases from V and 2 bases from J, with 15 bases in between. The CDR3: CASSSGRRLAYEQYF. DNA of the CDR3: TGTGCCAGCAGCTCAGGCCGGCGCTTGGCCTACGAGCAGTACTTC.

This clonotype was recorded a few times. The chain combines TRBV13 with TRBJ1-4; the D is unclear. Germline CDR1 and CDR2: PRHDT and FYEKMQ (reference sequence). This CDR3 has 12 residues. The V gene lost 4 bases and the J gene lost 10 bases, with 10 bases spanning the gap. The CDR3, as DNA: TGTGCCAGCAGCTCCGGTCGTGGAAAACTGTTTTTT. This codes for CASSSGRGKLFF.

The chain links TRBV11-2 to TRBJ2-7; D might be TRBD1 (5 bases). The CDR3 has 14 residues. CDR1 is SGHAT and CDR2 is FQNNGV in the germline V gene. V lost 1 base and J lost 6, with 13 bases in between. This CDR3 reads CASSLGARESEQYF. CDR3 bases: TGTGCCAGCAGCTTAGGGGCCAGGGAATCCGAGCAGTACTTC.